This TCR beta chain emerged from a study of shared clonotypes between healthy human individuals. V trimming: 0 bases; J trimming: 3 bases; junction bases outside the gene matches: 8. Germline CDR1 is MGHRA and CDR2 is YSYEKL. The length of the CDR3 is 16 residues. Original handling: Filtering of immunoSEQ junctional sequences could not match full-length read filtering. Produced via immunoSEQ multiplex PCR; TCRdb's table is partial and in-frame only. That table is the source of V, J and clone size, and D and trimming were worked out from the DNA. The sample holds hundreds of thousands of clones, more than 75% seen once.

This TCR was sampled from a man aged 18 to 30 in good health. This chain connects TRBV4-1 to TRBJ2-7; 7 bases are a match to TRBD2. Specimen: memory CD8+ T cells sorted from blood. Subset indicated: CD45RO+ cells pooled with CCR7-negative TemRA cells. CDR3 sequence reads: CASSQDRWLADYEQYF. CDR3 in DNA: TGCGCCAGCAGCCAAGATCGTTGGCTAGCGGACTACGAGCAGTACTTC.